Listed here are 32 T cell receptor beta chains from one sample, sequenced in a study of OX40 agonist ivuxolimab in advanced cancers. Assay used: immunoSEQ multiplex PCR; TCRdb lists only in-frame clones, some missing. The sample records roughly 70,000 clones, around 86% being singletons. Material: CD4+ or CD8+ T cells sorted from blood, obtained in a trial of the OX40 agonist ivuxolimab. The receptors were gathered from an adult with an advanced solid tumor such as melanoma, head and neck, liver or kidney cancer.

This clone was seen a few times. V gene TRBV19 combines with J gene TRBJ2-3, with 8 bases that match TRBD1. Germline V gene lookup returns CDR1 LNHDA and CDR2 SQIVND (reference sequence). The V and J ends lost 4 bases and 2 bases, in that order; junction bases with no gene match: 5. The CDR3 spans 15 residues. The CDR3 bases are TGTGCCAGTAGTAGACAGGGGCTCGTCACAGATACGCAGTATTTT. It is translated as CASSRQGLVTDTQYF.

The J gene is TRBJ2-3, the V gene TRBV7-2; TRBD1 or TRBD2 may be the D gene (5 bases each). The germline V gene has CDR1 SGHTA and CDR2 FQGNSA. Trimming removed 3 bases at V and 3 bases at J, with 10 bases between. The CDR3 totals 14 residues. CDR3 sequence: CASSFEGRTDTQYF. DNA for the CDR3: TGTGCCAGCAGCTTCGAGGGGAGAACAGATACGCAGTATTTT.

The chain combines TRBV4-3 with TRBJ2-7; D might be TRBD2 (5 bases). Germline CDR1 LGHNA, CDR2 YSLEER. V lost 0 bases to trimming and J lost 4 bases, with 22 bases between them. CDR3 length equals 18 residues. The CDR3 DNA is TGCGCCAGCAGCCAAGATCAACGCCCCGGGATCCTGGGTTACGAGCAGTACTTC. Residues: CASSQDQRPGILGYEQYF.

The CDR3 region has the DNA TGCGCCAGCAGCCAAGATTGGAGGGCCGGGGAGCTGTTTTTT. As protein: CASSQDWRAGELFF. The genes are TRBV4-1 and TRBJ2-2; perhaps TRBD2 as D (6 bases). The germline CDR1 and CDR2 sequences are MGHRA and YSYEKL. V lost 0 bases and J 6 bases, leaving 8 bases between the germline ends. The CDR3 sequence is 14 residues long.

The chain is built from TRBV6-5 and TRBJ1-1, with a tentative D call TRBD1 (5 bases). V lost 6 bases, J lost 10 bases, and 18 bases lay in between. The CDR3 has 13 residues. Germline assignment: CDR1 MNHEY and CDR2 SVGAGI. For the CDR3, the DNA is TGTGCCAGCAGCCGAGACACATCGCAGGGAGCTTTCTTT. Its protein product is CASSRDTSQGAFF.

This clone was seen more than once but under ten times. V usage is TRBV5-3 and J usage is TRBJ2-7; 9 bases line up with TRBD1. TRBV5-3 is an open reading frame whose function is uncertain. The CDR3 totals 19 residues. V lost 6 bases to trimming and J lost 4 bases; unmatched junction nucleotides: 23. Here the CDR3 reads CARKGRDRELNRGEYEQYF. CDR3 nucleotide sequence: TGTGCCAGAAAGGGACGGGACAGGGAGTTGAACCGGGGTGAATACGAGCAGTACTTC.

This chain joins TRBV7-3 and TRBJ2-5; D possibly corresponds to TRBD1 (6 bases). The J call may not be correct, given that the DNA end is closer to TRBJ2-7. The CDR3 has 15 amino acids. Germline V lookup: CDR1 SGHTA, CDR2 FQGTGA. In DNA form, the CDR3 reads TGTGCCAGCAGCTTAACTCGGGCAGGGGTGGGCGAGCAGTACTTC. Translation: CASSLTRAGVGEQYF.

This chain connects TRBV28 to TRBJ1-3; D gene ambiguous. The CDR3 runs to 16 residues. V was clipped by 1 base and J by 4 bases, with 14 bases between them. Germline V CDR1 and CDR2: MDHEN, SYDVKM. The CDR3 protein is CASSLLAPLGGNTIYF. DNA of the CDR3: TGTGCCAGCAGTTTATTAGCACCTTTGGGAGGAAACACCATATATTTT.

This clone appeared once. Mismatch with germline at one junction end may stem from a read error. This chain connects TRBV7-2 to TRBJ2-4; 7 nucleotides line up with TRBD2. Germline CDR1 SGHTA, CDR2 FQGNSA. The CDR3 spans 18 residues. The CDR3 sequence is CASSLAARDPGGKNIQYF. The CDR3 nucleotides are TGTGCCAGCAGCCTAGCGGCGCGGGACCCCGGAGGCAAAAACATTCAGTACTTC.

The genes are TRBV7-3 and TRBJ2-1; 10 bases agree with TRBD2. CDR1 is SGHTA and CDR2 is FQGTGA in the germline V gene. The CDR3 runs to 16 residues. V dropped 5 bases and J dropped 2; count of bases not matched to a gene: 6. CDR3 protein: CASSALAGGPYNEQFF. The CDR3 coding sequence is TGTGCCAGCAGCGCCTTAGCGGGGGGCCCCTACAATGAGCAGTTCTTC.

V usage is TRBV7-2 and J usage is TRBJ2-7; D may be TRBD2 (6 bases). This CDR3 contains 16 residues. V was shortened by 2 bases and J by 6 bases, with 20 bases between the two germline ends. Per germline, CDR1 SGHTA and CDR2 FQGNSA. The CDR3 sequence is CASSLSVEASVGEQYF. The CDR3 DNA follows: TGTGCCAGCAGCTTAAGTGTGGAGGCTAGCGTGGGCGAGCAGTACTTC.

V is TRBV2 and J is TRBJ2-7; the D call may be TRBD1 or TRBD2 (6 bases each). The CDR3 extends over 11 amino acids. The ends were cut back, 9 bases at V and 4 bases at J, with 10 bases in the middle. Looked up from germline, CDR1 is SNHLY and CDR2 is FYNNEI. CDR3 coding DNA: TGTGCCAGAACAGGGACTTACGAGCAGTACTTC. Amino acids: CARTGTYEQYF.

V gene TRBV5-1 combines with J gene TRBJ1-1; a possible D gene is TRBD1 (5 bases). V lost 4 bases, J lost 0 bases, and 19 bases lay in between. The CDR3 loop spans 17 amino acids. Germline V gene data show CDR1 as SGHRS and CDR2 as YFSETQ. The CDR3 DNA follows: TGCGCCAGCAGCCTAAATACAGGATACCGCATGAACACTGAAGCTTTCTTT. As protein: CASSLNTGYRMNTEAFF.

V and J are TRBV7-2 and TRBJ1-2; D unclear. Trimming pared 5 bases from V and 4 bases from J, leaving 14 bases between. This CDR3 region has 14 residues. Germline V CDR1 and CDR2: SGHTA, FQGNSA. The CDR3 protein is CASSPTSGGYGYTF. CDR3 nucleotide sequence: TGTGCCAGCAGCCCGACATCCGGCGGCTATGGCTACACCTTC.

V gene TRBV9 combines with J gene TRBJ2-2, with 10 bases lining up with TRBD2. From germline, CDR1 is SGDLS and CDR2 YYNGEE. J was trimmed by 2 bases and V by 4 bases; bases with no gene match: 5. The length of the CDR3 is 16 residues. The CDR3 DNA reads TGTGCCAGCAGCTCACGGACTAGCGGAAACACCGGGGAGCTGTTTTTT. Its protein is CASSSRTSGNTGELFF.

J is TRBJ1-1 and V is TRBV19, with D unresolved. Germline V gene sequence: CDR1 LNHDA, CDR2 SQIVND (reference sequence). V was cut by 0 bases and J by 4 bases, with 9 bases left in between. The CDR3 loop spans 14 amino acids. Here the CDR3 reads CASSIDRKFTEAFF. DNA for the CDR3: TGTGCCAGTAGTATAGATCGTAAGTTCACTGAAGCTTTCTTT.

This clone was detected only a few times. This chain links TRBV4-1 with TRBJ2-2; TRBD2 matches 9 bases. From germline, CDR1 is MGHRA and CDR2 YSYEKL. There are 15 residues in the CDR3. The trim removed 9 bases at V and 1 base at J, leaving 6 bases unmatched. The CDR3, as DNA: TGCGCCAGTCAACGACTAGCGGAGAACACCGGGGAGCTGTTTTTT. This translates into CASQRLAENTGELFF.

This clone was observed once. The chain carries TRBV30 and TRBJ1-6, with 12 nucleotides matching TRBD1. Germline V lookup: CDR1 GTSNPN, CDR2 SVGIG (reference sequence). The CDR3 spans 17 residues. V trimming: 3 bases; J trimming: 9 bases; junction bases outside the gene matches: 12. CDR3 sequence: CAWSPGQGALRGSPLHF. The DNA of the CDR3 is TGTGCCTGGAGCCCGGGACAGGGGGCGTTACGGGGTTCACCCCTCCACTTT.

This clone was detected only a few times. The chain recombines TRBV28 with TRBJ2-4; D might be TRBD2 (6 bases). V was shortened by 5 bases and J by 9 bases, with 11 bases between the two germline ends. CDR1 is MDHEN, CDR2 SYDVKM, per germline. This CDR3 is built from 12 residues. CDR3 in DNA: TGTGCCAGCAGTCTGGGGACTGGCATTCAGTACTTC. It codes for CASSLGTGIQYF.

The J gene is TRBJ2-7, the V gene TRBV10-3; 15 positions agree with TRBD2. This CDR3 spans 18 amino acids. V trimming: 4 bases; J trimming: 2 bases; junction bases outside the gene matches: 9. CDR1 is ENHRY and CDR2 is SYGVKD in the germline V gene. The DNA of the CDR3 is TGTGCCATCAGTGGTCCGGGACTAGCGGGGGGCAAGACCTACGAGCAGTACTTC. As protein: CAISGPGLAGGKTYEQYF.

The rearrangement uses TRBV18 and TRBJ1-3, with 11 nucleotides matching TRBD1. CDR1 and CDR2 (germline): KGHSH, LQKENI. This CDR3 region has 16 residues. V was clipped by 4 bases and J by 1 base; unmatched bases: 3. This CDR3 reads CASSQGQGASGNTIYF. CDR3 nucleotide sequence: TGTGCCAGCTCACAAGGACAGGGGGCTTCTGGAAACACCATATATTTT.

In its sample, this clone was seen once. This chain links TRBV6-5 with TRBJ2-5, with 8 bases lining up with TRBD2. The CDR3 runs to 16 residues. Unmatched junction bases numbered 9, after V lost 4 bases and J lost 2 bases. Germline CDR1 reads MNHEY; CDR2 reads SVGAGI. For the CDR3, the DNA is TGTGCCAGCAGTTCGCGCAGCGGGAGTACACAAGAGACCCAGTACTTC. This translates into CASSSRSGSTQETQYF.

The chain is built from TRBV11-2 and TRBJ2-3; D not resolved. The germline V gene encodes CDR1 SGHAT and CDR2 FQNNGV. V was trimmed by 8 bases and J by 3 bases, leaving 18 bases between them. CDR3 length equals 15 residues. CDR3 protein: CASGLGVQTTDTQYF. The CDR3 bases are TGTGCCAGCGGGCTTGGAGTGCAGACGACAGATACGCAGTATTTT.

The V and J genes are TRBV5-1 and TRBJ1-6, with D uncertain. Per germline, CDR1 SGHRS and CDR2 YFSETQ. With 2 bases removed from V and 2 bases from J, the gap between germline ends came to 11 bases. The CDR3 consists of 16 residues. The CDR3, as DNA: TGCGCCAGCAGCTTCTCCGGCAGTACCTATAATTCACCCCTCCACTTT. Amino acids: CASSFSGSTYNSPLHF. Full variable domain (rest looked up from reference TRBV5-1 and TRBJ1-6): KAGVTQTPRYLIKTRGQQVTLSCSPISGHRSVSWYQQTPGQGLQFLFEYFSETQRNKGNFPGRFSGRQFSNSRSEMNVSTLELGDSALYLCASSFSGSTYNSPLHFGNGTRLTVT.

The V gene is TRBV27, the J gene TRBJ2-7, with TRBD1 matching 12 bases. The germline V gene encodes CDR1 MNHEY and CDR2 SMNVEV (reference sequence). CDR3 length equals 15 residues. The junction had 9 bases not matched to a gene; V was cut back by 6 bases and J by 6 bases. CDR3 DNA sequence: TGTGCCAGCAGGGGCGGGACAGGGGGCTTCTCCGAGCAGTACTTC. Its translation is CASRGGTGGFSEQYF.

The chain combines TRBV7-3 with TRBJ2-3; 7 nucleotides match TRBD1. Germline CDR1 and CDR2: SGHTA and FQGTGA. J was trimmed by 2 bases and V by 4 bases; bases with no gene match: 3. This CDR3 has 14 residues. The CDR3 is CASSSGQVTDTQYF. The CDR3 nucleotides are TGTGCCAGCAGCTCAGGACAGGTCACAGATACGCAGTATTTT.

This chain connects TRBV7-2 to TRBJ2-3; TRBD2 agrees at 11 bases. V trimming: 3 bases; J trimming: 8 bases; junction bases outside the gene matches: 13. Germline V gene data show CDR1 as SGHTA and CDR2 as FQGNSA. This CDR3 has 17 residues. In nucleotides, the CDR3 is TGTGCCAGCAGCTTTGGCCCGACTAGCGGGGTCGCAGCTACGCAGTATTTT. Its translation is CASSFGPTSGVAATQYF.

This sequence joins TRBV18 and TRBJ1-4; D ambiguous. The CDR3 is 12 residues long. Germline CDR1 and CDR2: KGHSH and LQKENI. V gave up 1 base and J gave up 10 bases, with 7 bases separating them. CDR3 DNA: TGTGCCAGCTCACCACAGGAGGGAAAACTGTTTTTT. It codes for CASSPQEGKLFF. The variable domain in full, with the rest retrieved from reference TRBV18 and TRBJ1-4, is NAGVMQNPRHLVRRRGQEARLRCSPMKGHSHVYWYRQLPEEGLKFMVYLQKENIIDESGMPKERFSAEFPKEGPSILRIQQVVRGDSAAYFCASSPQEGKLFFGSGTQLSVL.

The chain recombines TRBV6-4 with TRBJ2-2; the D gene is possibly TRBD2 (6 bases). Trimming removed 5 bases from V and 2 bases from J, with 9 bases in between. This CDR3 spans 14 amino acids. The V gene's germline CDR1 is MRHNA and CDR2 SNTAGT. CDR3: CASSTGLNTGELFF. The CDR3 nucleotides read TGTGCCAGCAGTACGGGACTTAACACCGGGGAGCTGTTTTTT.

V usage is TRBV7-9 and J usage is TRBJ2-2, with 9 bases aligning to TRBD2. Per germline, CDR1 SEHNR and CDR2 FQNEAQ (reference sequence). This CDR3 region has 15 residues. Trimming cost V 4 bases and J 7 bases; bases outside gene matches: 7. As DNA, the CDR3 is TGTGCCAGCAGCTACGGGACTAGCTGGCTCGGGGAGCTGTTTTTT. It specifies CASSYGTSWLGELFF. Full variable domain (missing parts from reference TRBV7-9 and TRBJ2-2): DTGVSQNPRHKITKRGQNVTFRCDPISEHNRLYWYRQTLGQGPEFLTYFQNEAQLEKSRLLSDRFSAERPKGSFSTLEIQRTEQGDSAMYLCASSYGTSWLGELFFGEGSRLTVL.

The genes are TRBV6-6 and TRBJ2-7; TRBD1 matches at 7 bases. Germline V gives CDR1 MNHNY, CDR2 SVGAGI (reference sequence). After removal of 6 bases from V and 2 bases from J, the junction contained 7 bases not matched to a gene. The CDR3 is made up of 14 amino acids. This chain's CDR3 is CASRQGQRAYEQYF. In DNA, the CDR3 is TGTGCCAGCAGGCAGGGACAGAGGGCCTACGAGCAGTACTTC.

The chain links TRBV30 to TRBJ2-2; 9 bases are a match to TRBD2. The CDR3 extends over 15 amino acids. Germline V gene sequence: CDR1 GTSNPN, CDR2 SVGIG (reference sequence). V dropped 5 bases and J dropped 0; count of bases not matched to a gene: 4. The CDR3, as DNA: TGTGCCTGGGGACTAGCGATTGCGAACACCGGGGAGCTGTTTTTT. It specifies CAWGLAIANTGELFF.